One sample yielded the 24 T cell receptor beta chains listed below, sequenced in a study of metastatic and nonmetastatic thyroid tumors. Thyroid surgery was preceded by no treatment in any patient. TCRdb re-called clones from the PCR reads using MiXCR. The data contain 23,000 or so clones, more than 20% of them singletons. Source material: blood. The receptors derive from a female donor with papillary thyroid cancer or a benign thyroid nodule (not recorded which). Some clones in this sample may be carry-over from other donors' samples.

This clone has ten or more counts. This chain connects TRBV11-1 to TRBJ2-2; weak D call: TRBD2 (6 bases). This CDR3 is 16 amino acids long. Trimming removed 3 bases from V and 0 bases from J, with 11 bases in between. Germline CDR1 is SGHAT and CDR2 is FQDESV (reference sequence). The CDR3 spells CASSFGIAANTGELFF. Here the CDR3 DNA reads TGTGCCAGCAGCTTTGGGATAGCGGCGAACACCGGGGAGCTGTTTTTT.

The DNA of the CDR3 is TGTGCCAGCAGCCAAGCTTGGGGTACGATTGAAAAACTGTTTTTT. This gives the protein CASSQAWGTIEKLFF. The chain joins TRBV4-2 to TRBJ1-4; unclear D gene. Germline-derived CDR1 and CDR2 are LGHNA and YNFKEQ. Trimming removed 1 base at V and 7 bases at J, with 13 bases between. The CDR3 is 15 residues long.

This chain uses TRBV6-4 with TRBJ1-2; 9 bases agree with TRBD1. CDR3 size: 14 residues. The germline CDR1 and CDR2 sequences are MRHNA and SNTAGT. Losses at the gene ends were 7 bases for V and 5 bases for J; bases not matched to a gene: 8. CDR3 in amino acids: CASIPTGGPYGYTF. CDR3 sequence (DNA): TGTGCCAGCATCCCCACAGGGGGCCCTTATGGCTACACCTTC.

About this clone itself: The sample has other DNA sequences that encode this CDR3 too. For the CDR3, the DNA is TGTGCTACCCGCTCCTACAATGAGCAGTTCTTC. Protein: CATRSYNEQFF. The V gene is TRBV5-8, the J gene TRBJ2-1; D not certain. The CDR3 length is 11 residues. Germline V lookup: CDR1 SGHTS, CDR2 YDEGEE.

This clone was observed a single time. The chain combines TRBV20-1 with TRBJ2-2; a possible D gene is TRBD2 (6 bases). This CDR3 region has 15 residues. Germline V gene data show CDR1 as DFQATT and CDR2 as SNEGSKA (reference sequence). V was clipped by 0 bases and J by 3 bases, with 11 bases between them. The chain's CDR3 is CSARDAGRHTGELFF. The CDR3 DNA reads TGCAGTGCTAGAGACGCGGGGAGGCACACCGGGGAGCTGTTTTTT.

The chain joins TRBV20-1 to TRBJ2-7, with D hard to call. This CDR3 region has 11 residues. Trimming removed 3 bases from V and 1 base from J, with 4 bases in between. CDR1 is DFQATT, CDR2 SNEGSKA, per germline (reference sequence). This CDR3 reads CSASASYEQYF. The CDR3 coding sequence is TGCAGTGCTAGCGCATCCTACGAGCAGTACTTC.

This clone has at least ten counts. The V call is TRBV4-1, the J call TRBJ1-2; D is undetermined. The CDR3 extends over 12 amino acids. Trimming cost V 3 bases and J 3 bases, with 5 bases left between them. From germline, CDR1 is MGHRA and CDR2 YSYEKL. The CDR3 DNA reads TGCGCCAGCAGCCACTCAGACTATGGCTACACCTTC. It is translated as CASSHSDYGYTF.

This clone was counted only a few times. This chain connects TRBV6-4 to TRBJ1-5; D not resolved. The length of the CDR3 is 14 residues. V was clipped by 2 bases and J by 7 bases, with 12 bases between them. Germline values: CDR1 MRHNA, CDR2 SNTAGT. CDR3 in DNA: TGTGCCAGCAGTGACGCCCTTGTGGTACAGCCCCAGCATTTT. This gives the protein CASSDALVVQPQHF.

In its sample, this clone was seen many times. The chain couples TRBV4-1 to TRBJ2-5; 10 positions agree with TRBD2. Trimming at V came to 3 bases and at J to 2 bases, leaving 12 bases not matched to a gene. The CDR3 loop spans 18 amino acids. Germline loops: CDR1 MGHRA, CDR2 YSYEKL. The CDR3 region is CASSHSQVLAGKQETQYF. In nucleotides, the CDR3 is TGCGCCAGCAGCCACTCTCAGGTACTAGCGGGAAAACAAGAGACCCAGTACTTC.

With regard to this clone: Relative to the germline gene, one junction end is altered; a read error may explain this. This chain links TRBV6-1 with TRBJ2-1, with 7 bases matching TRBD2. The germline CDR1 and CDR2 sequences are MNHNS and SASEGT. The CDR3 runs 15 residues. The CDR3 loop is CDSSPGGGDDNEQFF. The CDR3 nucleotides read TGTGACAGCAGCCCCGGCGGGGGAGATGACAATGAGCAGTTCTTC.

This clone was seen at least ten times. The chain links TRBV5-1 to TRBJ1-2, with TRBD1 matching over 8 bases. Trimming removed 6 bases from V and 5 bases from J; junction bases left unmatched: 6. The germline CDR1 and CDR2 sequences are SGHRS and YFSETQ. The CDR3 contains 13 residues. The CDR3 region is CASTYRGGYGYTF. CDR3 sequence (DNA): TGCGCCAGCACCTACAGGGGGGGGTATGGCTACACCTTC.

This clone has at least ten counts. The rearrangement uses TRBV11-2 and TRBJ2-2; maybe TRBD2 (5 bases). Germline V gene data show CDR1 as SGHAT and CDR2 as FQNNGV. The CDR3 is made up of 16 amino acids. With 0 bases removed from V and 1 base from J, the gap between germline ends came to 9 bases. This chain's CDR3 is CASSLDRAGNTGELFF. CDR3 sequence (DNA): TGTGCCAGCAGCTTAGATAGGGCGGGGAACACCGGGGAGCTGTTTTTT. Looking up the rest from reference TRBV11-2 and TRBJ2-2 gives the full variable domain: EAGVAQSPRYKIIEKRQSVAFWCNPISGHATLYWYQQILGQGPKLLIQFQNNGVVDDSQLPKDRFSAERLKGVDSTLKIQPAKLEDSAVYLCASSLDRAGNTGELFFGEGSRLTVL.

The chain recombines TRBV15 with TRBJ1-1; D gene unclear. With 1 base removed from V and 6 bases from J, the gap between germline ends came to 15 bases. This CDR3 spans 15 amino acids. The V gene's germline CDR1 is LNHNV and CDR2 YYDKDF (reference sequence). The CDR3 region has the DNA TGTGCCACCAGCAGAGCTCGAGGAGGGATTGCTGAAGCTTTCTTT. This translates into CATSRARGGIAEAFF.

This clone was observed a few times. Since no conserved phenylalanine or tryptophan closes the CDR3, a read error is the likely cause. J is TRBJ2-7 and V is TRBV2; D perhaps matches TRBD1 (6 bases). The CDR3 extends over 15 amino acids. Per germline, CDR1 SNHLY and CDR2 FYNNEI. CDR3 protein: CAISEAERSQGEQYS. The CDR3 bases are TGTGCCATCAGTGAAGCGGAACGGTCCCAGGGGGAGCAGTACTCC.

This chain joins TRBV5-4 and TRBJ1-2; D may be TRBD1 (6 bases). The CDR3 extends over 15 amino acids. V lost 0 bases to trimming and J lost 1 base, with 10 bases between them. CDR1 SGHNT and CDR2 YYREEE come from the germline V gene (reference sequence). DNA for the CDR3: TGTGCCAGCAGCTTGGCCGGAGGGGGTAACTATGGCTACACCTTC. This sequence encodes CASSLAGGGNYGYTF.

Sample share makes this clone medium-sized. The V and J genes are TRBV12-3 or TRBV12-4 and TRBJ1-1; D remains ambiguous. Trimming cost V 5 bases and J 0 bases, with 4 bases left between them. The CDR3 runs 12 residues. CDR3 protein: CASSPMNTEAFF. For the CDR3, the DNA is TGTGCCAGCAGTCCCATGAACACTGAAGCTTTCTTT.

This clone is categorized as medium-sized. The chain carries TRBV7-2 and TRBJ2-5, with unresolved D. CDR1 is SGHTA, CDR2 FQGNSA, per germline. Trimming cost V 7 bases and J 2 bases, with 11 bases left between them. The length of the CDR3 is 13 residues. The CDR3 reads CASTRTVQETQYF. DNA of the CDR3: TGTGCCAGCACCCGAACGGTGCAAGAGACCCAGTACTTC. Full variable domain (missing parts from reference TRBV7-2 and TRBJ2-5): GAGVSQSPSNKVTEKGKDVELRCDPISGHTALYWYRQSLGQGLEFLIYFQGNSAPDKSGLPSDRFSAERTGGSVSTLTIQRTQQEDSAVYLCASTRTVQETQYFGPGTRLLVL.

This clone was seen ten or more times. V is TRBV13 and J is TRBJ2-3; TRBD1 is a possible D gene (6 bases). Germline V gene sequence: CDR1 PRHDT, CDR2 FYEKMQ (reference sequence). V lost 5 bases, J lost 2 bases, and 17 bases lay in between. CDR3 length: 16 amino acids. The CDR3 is CASSARQASFTDTQYF. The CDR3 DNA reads TGTGCCAGCAGCGCCCGACAGGCTTCCTTCACAGATACGCAGTATTTT.

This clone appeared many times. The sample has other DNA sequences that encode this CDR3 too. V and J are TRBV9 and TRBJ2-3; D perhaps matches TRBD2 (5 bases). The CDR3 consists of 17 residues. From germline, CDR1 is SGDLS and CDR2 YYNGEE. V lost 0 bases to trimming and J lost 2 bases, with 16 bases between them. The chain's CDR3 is CASSVGGGWETTDTQYF. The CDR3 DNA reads TGTGCCAGCAGCGTAGGTGGCGGGTGGGAGACCACAGATACGCAGTATTTT.

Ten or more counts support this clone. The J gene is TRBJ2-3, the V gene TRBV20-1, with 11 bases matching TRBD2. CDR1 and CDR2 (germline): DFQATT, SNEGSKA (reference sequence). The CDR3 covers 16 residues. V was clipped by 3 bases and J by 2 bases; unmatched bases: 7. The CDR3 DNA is TGCAGTGCTAGGAGACATAGCGGGAGGGCCACAGATACGCAGTATTTT. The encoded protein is CSARRHSGRATDTQYF.

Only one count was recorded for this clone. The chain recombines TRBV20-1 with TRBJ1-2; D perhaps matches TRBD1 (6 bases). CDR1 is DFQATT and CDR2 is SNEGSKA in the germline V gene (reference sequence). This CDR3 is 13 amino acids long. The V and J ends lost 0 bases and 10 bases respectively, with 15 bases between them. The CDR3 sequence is CSARDRGAGFYTF. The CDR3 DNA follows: TGCAGTGCTAGAGATCGGGGGGCGGGGTTCTACACCTTC.

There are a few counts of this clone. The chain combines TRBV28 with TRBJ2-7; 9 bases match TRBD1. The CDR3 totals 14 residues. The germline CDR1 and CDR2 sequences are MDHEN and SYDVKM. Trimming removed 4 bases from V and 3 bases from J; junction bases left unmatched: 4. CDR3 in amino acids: CASSWDREHYEQYF. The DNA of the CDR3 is TGTGCCAGCAGTTGGGACAGGGAACACTACGAGCAGTACTTC.

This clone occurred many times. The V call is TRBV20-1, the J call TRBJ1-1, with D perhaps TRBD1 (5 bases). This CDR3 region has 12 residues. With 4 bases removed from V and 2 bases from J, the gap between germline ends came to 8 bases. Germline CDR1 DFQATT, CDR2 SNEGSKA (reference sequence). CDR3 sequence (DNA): TGCAGTGCTATAGGGGTAAACACTGAAGCTTTCTTT. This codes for CSAIGVNTEAFF.

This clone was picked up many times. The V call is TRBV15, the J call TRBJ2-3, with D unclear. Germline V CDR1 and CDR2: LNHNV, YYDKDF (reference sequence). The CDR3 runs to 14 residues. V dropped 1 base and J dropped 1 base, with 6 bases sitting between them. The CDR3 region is CATSRVEGTDTQYF. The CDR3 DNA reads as TGTGCCACCAGCAGAGTTGAGGGCACAGATACGCAGTATTTT.